This is a list of T cell receptor beta chains from one sample in a study of T cells in Graves' hyperthyroidism and ophthalmopathy. TCRdb reprocessed the multiplex PCR reads via MiXCR and lists one record per CDR3 protein. The repertoire has 480,000 or so distinct CDR3 sequences, over 35% of them found once; the top ten carry about two fifths. Source material: peripheral blood or thyroid tissue (not recorded which). All receptors derive from an adult woman with Graves' disease, either hyperthyroidism or ophthalmopathy (not recorded which). Each CDR3 is given with its conserved first and last residue. Each record gives: V gene, CDR3 protein.

TRBV2 CASRAGTQYF
TRBV7-9 CASRLDRDVSEAFF
TRBV7-2 CASSLFGETQYF
TRBV10-3 CAISEGDTTYEQYF
TRBV9 CASSLSAAKETQYF
TRBV25-1 CASSAPTSGTETQYF
TRBV7-9 CASSLGTGAPEKLFF
TRBV29-1 CSVSGYGTGDEKLFF
TRBV24-1 CATSESSGRSYQETQYF
TRBV14 CASSRDRQGTVNGYTF
TRBV29-1 CSVGRGRNTEAFF